Each of the 18 T cell receptor beta chains below was sequenced from the same sample in a study of T cells in Graves' hyperthyroidism and ophthalmopathy. TCR beta CDR3 region amplification was performed from RNA transcripts. The study used the HTBI primer set for a first-round RT-PCR of the TCR CDR3. Via MiXCR, TCRdb re-called the multiplex PCR reads, giving one row per CDR3 protein. The sample has fewer than 350,000 distinct CDR3 sequences, approximately 13% seen once. The sample taken for sequencing was blood. The receptors here all came from a woman in her 40s with Graves' hyperthyroidism.

The chain employs TRBV3-1 and TRBJ1-6, with D maybe TRBD1 (5 bases). Germline-derived CDR1 and CDR2 are LGHDT and YNNKEL (reference sequence). This CDR3 has 12 residues. The V gene lost 3 bases and the J gene lost 10 bases, with 7 bases spanning the gap. The CDR3 is CASSQEGSPLHF. The CDR3 DNA follows: TGTGCCAGCAGCCAGGAGGGGTCACCCCTCCACTTT.

A remark on this clonotype: A single base separates this from a much larger clone, so it may be a read error. The chain links TRBV12-3 or TRBV12-4 to TRBJ2-2; a weak D match, TRBD1 (6 bases). The CDR3 is made up of 14 amino acids. Trimming took off 6 bases at V and 7 bases at J, with 15 bases between the two ends. In DNA form, the CDR3 reads TGTGCCAGCAGCCTTGGTTTAGGGGGCGGGGAGCTGTTTTTT. Translation: CASSLGLGGGELFF.

This clonotype was picked up a small number of times. A clone one base away is much larger, so this may be a read error. V is TRBV15 and J is TRBJ2-5; D is perhaps TRBD1 (6 bases). CDR1 and CDR2 (germline): LNHNV, YYDKDF (reference sequence). The V and J ends lost 10 bases and 5 bases respectively, with 23 bases between them. CDR3 length equals 15 residues. CDR3 region: CASSSRRIRGETQYF. The DNA for the CDR3 is TGTGCCAGCTCTAGCAGGAGGATTAGGGGGGAGACCCAGTACTTC. Full variable domain (outside the CDR3, taken from reference TRBV15 and TRBJ2-5): DAMVIQNPRYQVTQFGKPVTLSCSQTLNHNVMYWYQQKSSQAPKLLFHYYDKDFNNEADTPDNFQSRRPNTSFCFLDIRSPGLGDTAMYLCASSSRRIRGETQYFGPGTRLLVL.

This chain uses TRBV27 with TRBJ2-5, with 11 bases identical to TRBD1. The V gene's germline CDR1 is MNHEY and CDR2 SMNVEV (reference sequence). Unmatched junction bases numbered 3, after V lost 5 bases and J lost 1 base. The CDR3 runs 15 residues. CDR3 protein: CASSGTGGFQETQYF. Here the CDR3 DNA reads TGTGCCAGCAGTGGGACAGGGGGATTCCAAGAGACCCAGTACTTC.

This clonotype was recorded at least ten times. The J gene is TRBJ2-7, the V gene TRBV28; 11 bases match TRBD2. The V segment lost 7 bases and the J segment 2 bases; nucleotides outside the gene matches: 4. Germline CDR1 is MDHEN and CDR2 is SYDVKM. This CDR3 contains 14 residues. CDR3 sequence: CASTLSGRAYEQYF. Here the CDR3 DNA reads TGTGCCAGCACCCTTAGCGGGAGGGCCTACGAGCAGTACTTC.

This clonotype was recorded a few times. The chain employs TRBV15 and TRBJ2-2; unclear D gene. Germline values: CDR1 LNHNV, CDR2 YYDKDF (reference sequence). V lost 5 bases, J lost 6 bases, and 7 bases lay in between. The CDR3 contains 12 residues. CDR3 loop: CATSLGAGELFF. The CDR3 coding sequence is TGTGCCACCAGCCTAGGCGCCGGGGAGCTGTTTTTT.

The chain uses TRBV9 and TRBJ1-6; D is perhaps TRBD1 (6 bases). This CDR3 has 15 residues. V was clipped by 0 bases and J by 8 bases, with 12 bases between them. The germline gives CDR1 SGDLS, CDR2 YYNGEE. The CDR3 nucleotides read TGTGCCAGCAGCGTAGACCCGGGGGCGGATTCACCCCTCCACTTT. Its translation: CASSVDPGADSPLHF.

This clonotype was counted ten times or more. The V call is TRBV15, the J call TRBJ1-4; D unresolved. V was pared by 3 bases and J by 8 bases, with 10 bases between. Per the germline V gene, CDR1 is LNHNV and CDR2 is YYDKDF (reference sequence). This CDR3 contains 13 residues. CDR3 amino acids: CATSRGQGEKLFF. As DNA, the CDR3 is TGTGCCACCAGCAGGGGTCAAGGAGAAAAACTGTTTTTT.

The chain carries TRBV9 and TRBJ1-6; 9 nucleotides line up with TRBD1. The CDR3 has 17 residues. Trimming at V came to 3 bases and at J to 9 bases, leaving 13 bases not matched to a gene. Germline V gene data show CDR1 as SGDLS and CDR2 as YYNGEE. The DNA of the CDR3 is TGTGCCAGCAGCGAATACCCGGGACAGGGTCTGGTTTCACCCCTCCACTTT. Encoded protein: CASSEYPGQGLVSPLHF. The whole variable domain, filled in from reference TRBV9 and TRBJ1-6, reads DSGVTQTPKHLITATGQRVTLRCSPRSGDLSVYWYQQSLDQGLQFLIQYYNGEERAKGNILERFSAQQFPDLHSELNLSSLELGDSALYFCASSEYPGQGLVSPLHFGNGTRLTVT.

This clonotype has a count of ten or more. The V gene is TRBV6-1, the J gene TRBJ1-2; D uncertain. CDR3 size: 14 residues. Germline V lookup: CDR1 MNHNS, CDR2 SASEGT. V was pared by 5 bases and J by 4 bases, with 14 bases between. CDR3 DNA: TGTGCCAGCAGTCTGGGCCGCCTCGGCTATGGCTACACCTTC. It codes for CASSLGRLGYGYTF.

This clonotype was recorded at least ten times. The rearrangement joins TRBV7-2 to TRBJ1-2; D remains unclear. The CDR3 has 15 amino acids. Trimming left V 2 bases short and J 0 bases short, with 10 bases between. CDR1 is SGHTA, CDR2 FQGNSA, per germline. In nucleotides, the CDR3 is TGTGCCAGCAGCTTAACCCCCACAGCTAACTATGGCTACACCTTC. It is translated as CASSLTPTANYGYTF.

This clonotype was seen repeatedly, ten times or more. This chain links TRBV6-2 or TRBV6-3 with TRBJ1-5; the match to TRBD1 covers 9 bases. Trimming cost V 2 bases and J 6 bases; bases outside gene matches: 8. This CDR3 is built from 16 residues. The V gene's germline CDR1 is MNHEY and CDR2 SVGEGT. The CDR3 region is CASSYPGTGFIQPQHF. The CDR3 DNA sequence: TGTGCCAGCAGTTACCCCGGGACAGGGTTTATTCAGCCCCAGCATTTT.

This clonotype was observed many times. CDR3 sequence: CSAMGQSITDTQYF. Here the CDR3 DNA reads TGCAGTGCTATGGGACAGTCGATCACAGATACGCAGTATTTT. The V and J genes are TRBV20-1 and TRBJ2-3; 7 positions match TRBD1. This CDR3 has 14 residues. Germline V gene sequence: CDR1 DFQATT, CDR2 SNEGSKA (reference sequence). Losses at the gene ends were 4 bases for V and 2 bases for J; bases not matched to a gene: 6.

This clonotype was recorded at least ten times. The rearrangement joins TRBV2 to TRBJ1-5, with 10 bases lining up with TRBD1. The CDR3 extends over 13 amino acids. The V gene end was trimmed by 6 bases and the J gene end by 9 bases; junction bases not matched to a gene: 5. Germline assignment: CDR1 SNHLY and CDR2 FYNNEI. CDR3 residues: CASSRTGGSPQHF. The CDR3 bases are TGTGCCAGCAGCCGGACAGGGGGATCGCCCCAGCATTTT. The variable domain in full, with the rest retrieved from reference TRBV2 and TRBJ1-5, is EPEVTQTPSHQVTQMGQEVILRCVPISNHLYFYWYRQILGQKVEFLVSFYNNEISEKSEIFDDQFSVERPDGSNFTLKIRSTKLEDSAMYFCASSRTGGSPQHFGDGTRLSIL.

This clonotype has ten or more counts. The rearrangement joins TRBV7-3 to TRBJ2-7; tentative D call: TRBD1 (6 bases). Trimming took 2 bases from V and 5 from J, leaving 10 bases between them. The germline V gene encodes CDR1 SGHTA and CDR2 FQGTGA. This CDR3 has 13 residues. The CDR3 reads CASSLGRGDEQYF. The CDR3 DNA reads TGTGCCAGCAGCTTAGGCAGGGGCGACGAGCAGTACTTC. The variable domain in full, with the rest retrieved from reference TRBV7-3 and TRBJ2-7, is GAGVSQTPSNKVTEKGKYVELRCDPISGHTALYWYRQSLGQGPEFLIYFQGTGAADDSGLPNDRFFAVRPEGSVSTLKIQRTERGDSAVYLCASSLGRGDEQYFGPGTRLTVT.

This clonotype was observed a handful of times. The chain employs TRBV5-4 and TRBJ2-7; 7 bases match TRBD2. CDR1 and CDR2 (germline): SGHNT, YYREEE (reference sequence). There are 18 residues in the CDR3. Germline trimming cut 0 bases from V and 0 bases from J; bases unmatched to any gene: 12. The DNA for the CDR3 is TGTGCCAGCAGCTTGGAGGAACCTAGCGGACGGGGCTCCTACGAGCAGTACTTC. It codes for CASSLEEPSGRGSYEQYF.

This clonotype was seen a handful of times. A much larger clone differs from this one at a single base, so this may be a read error. The V call is TRBV7-3, the J call TRBJ2-3; D is possibly TRBD1 (5 bases). Trimming took off 4 bases at V and 5 bases at J, with 7 bases between the two ends. The CDR3 totals 12 residues. The V gene's germline CDR1 is SGHTA and CDR2 FQGTGA. CDR3 coding DNA: TGTGCCAGCAGCTCCCAGGGAGATACGCAGTATTTT. Its translation is CASSSQGDTQYF.

This clonotype showed up many times. The rearrangement joins TRBV12-3 or TRBV12-4 to TRBJ1-3; D not certain. V was shortened by 1 base and J by 2 bases, with 6 bases between the two germline ends. CDR3 length: 14 residues. Written as DNA, the CDR3 is TGTGCCAGCAGTTTAGATCCGACTGGAAACACCATATATTTT. It yields the protein CASSLDPTGNTIYF.